The 29 T cell receptor beta chains below come from one sample, sequenced in a study of blood T cell repertoires in COVID-19. TCRdb's copy holds only in-frame clones and misses some; the assay was immunoSEQ multiplex PCR. The sample has 40,000 to 60,000 clones; 90% to 95% are singletons. The sequenced sample was peripheral blood. These TCRs come from a man aged 60 to 69 with COVID-19, enrolled during active disease.

The chain combines TRBV7-6 with TRBJ2-2; TRBD1 matches 10 bases. Germline values: CDR1 SGHVS, CDR2 FNYEAQ. The CDR3 loop spans 16 amino acids. V shed 5 bases, J shed 6 bases, and the junction held 9 bases outside the gene matches. The CDR3 here is CASSHRTGGSAGELFF. The CDR3 bases are TGTGCCAGCAGCCATCGGACAGGGGGTAGCGCCGGGGAGCTGTTTTTT.

CDR3 in amino acids: CASSIVQDSYEQYF. The CDR3 nucleotides read TGTGCCAGTAGTATAGTTCAGGACTCCTACGAGCAGTACTTC. The chain links TRBV19 to TRBJ2-7, with D uncertain. The germline V gene encodes CDR1 LNHDA and CDR2 SQIVND (reference sequence). This CDR3 contains 14 residues. The V end was cut by 1 base, the J end by 0 bases, with 7 bases between.

The genes are TRBV6-2 or TRBV6-3 and TRBJ1-2, with 8 positions matching TRBD1. The CDR3 has 15 residues. The V gene end was trimmed by 4 bases and the J gene end by 3 bases; junction bases not matched to a gene: 7. CDR1 and CDR2 (germline): MNHEY, SVGEGT. The CDR3 is CASSSQGVSHYGYTF. The CDR3 bases are TGTGCCAGCAGTTCACAGGGGGTGAGCCACTATGGCTACACCTTC.

V usage is TRBV6-5 and J usage is TRBJ1-6; D ambiguous. Germline-derived CDR1 and CDR2 are MNHEY and SVGAGI. This CDR3 region has 14 residues. The germline V and J ends were trimmed by 3 bases and 7 bases, with 10 bases remaining between them. The CDR3 reads CASSYKRYNSPLHF. CDR3 nucleotide sequence: TGTGCCAGCAGTTATAAGAGGTACAATTCACCCCTCCACTTT.

The V gene is TRBV12-3 or TRBV12-4, the J gene TRBJ1-1; TRBD1 is a possible D gene (5 bases). Trimming removed 5 bases from V and 5 bases from J, with 12 bases in between. The CDR3 is 13 residues long. This CDR3 is CASSPMGGTEAFF. In DNA form, the CDR3 reads TGTGCCAGCAGTCCCATGGGGGGAACTGAAGCTTTCTTT.

The chain employs TRBV15 and TRBJ2-1; maybe TRBD2 (7 bases). Trimming took off 0 bases at V and 10 bases at J, with 16 bases between the two ends. CDR3 length: 15 amino acids. Germline V gives CDR1 LNHNV, CDR2 YYDKDF (reference sequence). CDR3 coding DNA: TGTGCCACCAGCAGAGAGGGAGGGACATTTAACGAGCAGTTCTTC. The encoded protein is CATSREGGTFNEQFF.

The chain has TRBV5-1 and TRBJ1-2; 8 bases align to TRBD1. CDR3 length: 15 residues. Germline V lookup: CDR1 SGHRS, CDR2 YFSETQ. V gave up 0 bases and J gave up 5 bases; unmatched junction bases: 6. CDR3 bases: TGCGCCAGCAGCTTGGGGGCCAGGGGGCATTATGGCTACACCTTC. This translates into CASSLGARGHYGYTF.

V is TRBV30 and J is TRBJ1-5; D may be TRBD1 (5 bases). The CDR3 is 13 amino acids. From germline, CDR1 is GTSNPN and CDR2 SVGIG (reference sequence). The ends were cut back, 2 bases at V and 4 bases at J, with 9 bases in the middle. CDR3 sequence reads: CAWSRQGNQPQHF. CDR3 DNA sequence: TGTGCCTGGAGTCGTCAGGGAAATCAGCCCCAGCATTTT.

The chain has TRBV7-9 and TRBJ1-1; a possible D gene is TRBD1 (5 bases). Trimming shortened V by 1 base and J by 5 bases, and 14 bases separated the two germline ends. From germline, CDR1 is SEHNR and CDR2 FQNEAQ (reference sequence). The CDR3 is 15 residues long. The CDR3, as DNA: TGTGCCAGCAGCTTAGAGCCAGGGTTGAGGACTGAAGCTTTCTTT. It yields the protein CASSLEPGLRTEAFF.

The chain is built from TRBV30 and TRBJ2-7; D is uncertain. CDR1 and CDR2 from the germline V gene are GTSNPN and SVGIG (reference sequence). There are 13 residues in the CDR3. Deletions cut 2 bases from V and 6 bases from J, with 14 bases between. The CDR3 region is CAWSYGTHPEQYF. The CDR3 nucleotides read TGTGCCTGGAGTTATGGCACGCATCCCGAGCAGTACTTC.

The V gene is TRBV9, the J gene TRBJ1-1; a weak D match, TRBD1 (6 bases). The CDR3 is 14 amino acids. The V gene lost 3 bases and the J gene lost 1 base, with 10 bases spanning the gap. Germline V gene data show CDR1 as SGDLS and CDR2 as YYNGEE. CDR3 nucleotide sequence: TGTGCCAGCAGCGACAGGGTTGGGAACACTGAAGCTTTCTTT. It yields the protein CASSDRVGNTEAFF. The complete variable domain, with remaining parts taken from reference TRBV9 and TRBJ1-1, reads DSGVTQTPKHLITATGQRVTLRCSPRSGDLSVYWYQQSLDQGLQFLIQYYNGEERAKGNILERFSAQQFPDLHSELNLSSLELGDSALYFCASSDRVGNTEAFFGQGTRLTVV.

The chain uses TRBV29-1 and TRBJ1-2; a possible D gene is TRBD1 (6 bases). Germline V lookup: CDR1 SQVTM, CDR2 ANQGSEA. The CDR3 runs 14 residues. Trimming cost V 7 bases and J 4 bases, with 19 bases left between them. The CDR3 is CSAWGQRGSYGYTF. As DNA, the CDR3 is TGCAGCGCCTGGGGGCAGCGGGGGAGCTATGGCTACACCTTC.

CDR3 sequence reads: CASEGAVSYEQYF. The CDR3 nucleotides read TGTGCCAGCGAAGGGGCAGTCTCCTACGAGCAGTACTTC. The J gene is TRBJ2-7, the V gene TRBV28; possible D gene TRBD1, 5 bases. This CDR3 contains 13 residues. Germline CDR1 is MDHEN and CDR2 is SYDVKM. V was clipped by 8 bases and J by 0 bases, with 11 bases between them.

The V gene is TRBV11-2, the J gene TRBJ1-1; weak D call: TRBD1 (5 bases). V dropped 3 bases and J dropped 1 base, with 9 bases sitting between them. The V gene's germline CDR1 is SGHAT and CDR2 FQNNGV. CDR3 length: 14 residues. Written as DNA, the CDR3 is TGTGCCAGCAGCTTCGGGGGGTCGAACACTGAAGCTTTCTTT. Amino acids: CASSFGGSNTEAFF.

The chain employs TRBV6-1 and TRBJ2-3, with a weak D call TRBD1 (6 bases). V was cut by 4 bases and J by 2 bases, with 10 bases left in between. CDR1 and CDR2 (germline): MNHNS, SASEGT. The CDR3 loop spans 14 amino acids. CDR3 sequence (DNA): TGTGCCAGCAGTGGAGCAGGGGTCACAGATACGCAGTATTTT. It translates to CASSGAGVTDTQYF.

For the CDR3, the DNA is TGTGCCAGCAGTGAAGGGTACGGGGGGGTGTACAATGAGCAGTTCTTC. Residues: CASSEGYGGVYNEQFF. The chain is built from TRBV6-1 and TRBJ2-1; TRBD2 aligns across 8 bases. Trimming removed 1 base from V and 4 bases from J; junction bases left unmatched: 6. The CDR3 runs 16 residues. Germline-derived CDR1 and CDR2 are MNHNS and SASEGT.

The chain employs TRBV28 and TRBJ1-5; a possible D gene is TRBD1 (6 bases). V was trimmed by 6 bases and J by 4 bases, leaving 19 bases between them. This CDR3 region has 16 residues. From germline, CDR1 is MDHEN and CDR2 SYDVKM. The CDR3 spells CASRPTGKGGNQPQHF. In nucleotides, the CDR3 is TGTGCCAGCAGGCCTACAGGGAAGGGCGGGAATCAGCCCCAGCATTTT.

About this clone itself: In the same sample, other DNA sequences code for this CDR3. This chain joins TRBV5-1 and TRBJ2-3, with 10 positions matching TRBD2. Germline CDR1 reads SGHRS; CDR2 reads YFSETQ. The ends lost 4 bases at V and 5 bases at J; junction bases unmatched: 4. The CDR3 length is 14 residues. CDR3 residues: CASSGLAGEDTQYF. DNA of the CDR3: TGCGCCAGCAGCGGTCTAGCGGGGGAAGATACGCAGTATTTT.

Regarding this clone: Other nucleotide sequences in the sample specify the same CDR3. The V call is TRBV5-6, the J call TRBJ2-7; D might be TRBD1 (6 bases). The ends were cut back, 2 bases at V and 3 bases at J, with 6 bases in the middle. CDR3 size: 12 residues. Germline V gene sequence: CDR1 SGHDT, CDR2 YYEEEE. CDR3 bases: TGTGCCAGCAGCTTACAGGGCTACGAGCAGTACTTC. Translation gives CASSLQGYEQYF.

This chain uses TRBV13 with TRBJ2-7; D might be TRBD2 (5 bases). CDR3 length equals 10 residues. CDR1 and CDR2 from the germline V gene are PRHDT and FYEKMQ (reference sequence). V lost 11 bases and J 3 bases, leaving 8 bases between the germline ends. The CDR3 DNA follows: TGTGCCCCCCGGGGCTACGAGCAGTACTTC. It yields the protein CAPRGYEQYF.

This chain uses TRBV2 with TRBJ1-2, with 9 nucleotides matching TRBD1. The germline V gene has CDR1 SNHLY and CDR2 FYNNEI. Trimming removed 5 bases from V and 7 bases from J; junction bases left unmatched: 5. The CDR3 is 13 residues long. The CDR3 here is CASSRDRGSGYTF. CDR3 coding DNA: TGTGCCAGCAGTAGAGACAGGGGGTCTGGCTACACCTTC. The full variable domain, its missing parts supplied by reference TRBV2 and TRBJ1-2, is EPEVTQTPSHQVTQMGQEVILRCVPISNHLYFYWYRQILGQKVEFLVSFYNNEISEKSEIFDDQFSVERPDGSNFTLKIRSTKLEDSAMYFCASSRDRGSGYTFGSGTRLTVV.

This sequence joins TRBV4-1 and TRBJ1-4; TRBD1 matches 7 bases. The germline V gene has CDR1 MGHRA and CDR2 YSYEKL. Unmatched junction bases numbered 9, after V lost 0 bases and J lost 8 bases. CDR3 length equals 16 residues. The CDR3 nucleotides read TGCGCCAGCAGCCAAGATGGGGCAGGGGGAAGGGAAAAACTGTTTTTT. Amino acids: CASSQDGAGGREKLFF.

The V and J genes are TRBV9 and TRBJ1-1; D not resolved. Germline lookup yields CDR1 SGDLS and CDR2 YYNGEE. The CDR3 length is 14 residues. The V and J ends lost 4 bases and 2 bases respectively, with 12 bases between them. The CDR3 bases are TGTGCCAGCAGCATCGGGCGGGCAAACACTGAAGCTTTCTTT. Its protein is CASSIGRANTEAFF.

The chain joins TRBV24-1 to TRBJ1-1; D not certain. Deletions cut 7 bases from V and 5 bases from J, with 16 bases between. The V gene's germline CDR1 is KGHDR and CDR2 SFDVKD. There are 14 residues in the CDR3. CDR3 protein: CATRPGPPRTEAFF. CDR3 nucleotide sequence: TGTGCCACCAGACCGGGTCCTCCTCGGACTGAAGCTTTCTTT.

This clone was recorded only once. The chain joins TRBV19 to TRBJ1-6; the match to TRBD1 covers 8 bases. Germline V gives CDR1 LNHDA, CDR2 SQIVND (reference sequence). The CDR3 spans 14 residues. Trimming removed 9 bases from V and 7 bases from J; junction bases left unmatched: 8. The CDR3 DNA sequence: TGTGCCAGCAGGTTAGGACAGGGAAATTCACCCCTCCACTTT. It yields the protein CASRLGQGNSPLHF.

The chain combines TRBV27 with TRBJ2-5, with D possibly TRBD2 on 6 matching bases. The CDR3 contains 12 residues. Germline CDR1 reads MNHEY; CDR2 reads SMNVEV (reference sequence). Between the trimmed V and J ends, which lost 11 bases and 5 bases, there was a span of 15 bases. The CDR3 DNA sequence: TGTGCCGACCGACTAGAGGTGGAGACCCAGTACTTC. Its protein is CADRLEVETQYF.

The V and J genes are TRBV5-4 and TRBJ1-1; D is unclear. Trimming left V 0 bases short and J 4 bases short, with 13 bases between. The germline V gene has CDR1 SGHNT and CDR2 YYREEE (reference sequence). The CDR3 has 15 amino acids. CDR3: CASSLAGRDGTEAFF. CDR3 bases: TGTGCCAGCAGCTTGGCGGGGAGGGATGGCACTGAAGCTTTCTTT.

The J gene is TRBJ2-7, the V gene TRBV3-1 (or the pseudogene TRBV3-2), with 7 bases matching TRBD1. V gave up 3 bases and J gave up 7 bases; unmatched junction bases: 9. The CDR3 totals 14 residues. Germline V gene lookup returns CDR1 LGHDT and CDR2 YNNKEL (reference sequence). The CDR3 protein is CASSQGPTGQEQYF. CDR3 in DNA: TGTGCCAGCAGCCAGGGTCCGACAGGGCAAGAGCAGTACTTC.

The CDR3 DNA is TGCAGCTCGGGGCACACAGGGTCCACTGAAGCTTTCTTT. Translated, it gives CSSGHTGSTEAFF. The chain joins TRBV29-1 to TRBJ1-1; possibly TRBD1 for D (6 bases). Germline CDR1 and CDR2: SQVTM and ANQGSEA. V dropped 8 bases and J dropped 4 bases, with 17 bases sitting between them. This CDR3 is 13 amino acids long.